The sequence of this T cell receptor (beta chain) was determined in a study of T cells in localized non-small cell lung cancer. The CDR3 totals 12 residues. The germline CDR1 and CDR2 sequences are MNHEY and SVGAGI. V was pared by 5 bases and J by 6 bases, with 11 bases between. Profiled with immunoSEQ multiplex PCR; TCRdb holds only in-frame clones, not every one. The sample shows some 33,000 clones, about 90% of them seen only once. Study-wide results and caveats: A higher density of T cells in blood coincided with extended overall survival. Adjacent lung held a median around 56 of the top 100 tumor clones. The study found T cell clonality highest in uninvolved adjacent lung, above tumor. Sequence data derive from only one tumor region, so heterogeneity remains possible.

About this clone itself: What it binds is not known.

The chain uses TRBV6-5 and TRBJ2-7, with TRBD2 as a possible D gene (5 bases). This TCR was sampled from a man between 40 and 70 years old with stage II lung adenocarcinoma. The sequenced sample was PBMCs, obtained before any cancer treatment. CDR3 residues: CASSRAAGEQYF. The CDR3 DNA reads TGTGCCAGCAGTCGGGCGGCGGGCGAGCAGTACTTC.